The clone carrying this TCR beta chain was observed many times. V was shortened by 5 bases and J by 3 bases, with 8 bases between the two germline ends. The CDR3 spans 12 residues. Germline assignment: CDR1 LGHDT and CDR2 YNNKEL (reference sequence). After constant-region reverse-primer amplification, full-length variable regions underwent semi-nested PCR with Nested Universal Primer A. TCRdb ran MiXCR on the 5' RACE reads and lists one entry per CDR3 protein. This table holds 7,000 to 9,000 distinct CDR3 sequences, roughly a quarter found once. The clonotype comes from a female donor with breast cancer. Sequencing was done on a sample of naive CD4+ T cells sorted from a lymph node. The subset is: naive CD4+ T cells, CD4+CD45RA+CD25-. The genes are TRBV3-1 and TRBJ2-7, with D unresolved. The CDR3: CASSRSDYEQYF. As DNA, the CDR3 is TGTGCCAGCAGCAGAAGTGACTACGAGCAGTACTTC.